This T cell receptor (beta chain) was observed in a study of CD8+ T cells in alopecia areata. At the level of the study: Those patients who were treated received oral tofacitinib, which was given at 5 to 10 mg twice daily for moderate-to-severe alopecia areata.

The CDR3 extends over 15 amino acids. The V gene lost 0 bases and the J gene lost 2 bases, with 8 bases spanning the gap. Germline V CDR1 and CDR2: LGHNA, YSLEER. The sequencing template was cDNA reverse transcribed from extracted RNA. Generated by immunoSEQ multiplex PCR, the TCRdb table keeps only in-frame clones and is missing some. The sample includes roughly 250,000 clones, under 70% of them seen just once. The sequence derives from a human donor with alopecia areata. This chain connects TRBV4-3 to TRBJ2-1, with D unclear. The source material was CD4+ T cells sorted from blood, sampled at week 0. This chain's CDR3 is CASSQEHTTYNEQFF. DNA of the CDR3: TGCGCCAGCAGCCAAGAACACACAACCTACAATGAGCAGTTCTTC.